This T cell receptor beta chain was sequenced in a study of blood T cell repertoires in COVID-19. Trimming removed 0 bases from V and 3 bases from J; junction bases left unmatched: 4. The V gene's germline CDR1 is LGHDT and CDR2 YNNKEL (reference sequence). The CDR3 runs 15 residues. Profiled with immunoSEQ multiplex PCR; TCRdb holds only in-frame clones, not every one. The data show around 300,000 clones, almost 90% seen once. This TCR came from a woman between 18 and 29 years old with acute COVID-19. The J gene is TRBJ2-7, the V gene TRBV3-1 (or the pseudogene TRBV3-2); 8 nucleotides match TRBD2. The sequencing input was PBMCs or T cells enriched from blood (not recorded which). In DNA form, the CDR3 reads TGTGCCAGCAGCCAAGATGCTAGCGGGTTCTACGAGCAGTACTTC. Its translation is CASSQDASGFYEQYF.